The 13 T cell receptor beta chains reported below all come from one sample, sequenced in a study of CD8+CD57+ T cells in acquired aplastic anemia. It was genomic DNA that served as the template for profiling TCR beta VDJ and CDR3. One entry per CDR3 protein results from TCRdb running MiXCR on the reads. The sample has 150,000 to 200,000 distinct CDR3 sequences; around 45% are singletons. The sample consisted of sorted CD4+, CD8+, or CD8+CD57+ T cells (not recorded which) from PBMCs. Receptor source: a human donor in good health.

This sequence joins TRBV15 and TRBJ2-1; TRBD2 matches at 12 bases. V was clipped by 3 bases and J by 6 bases; unmatched bases: 6. CDR3 length: 16 residues. CDR1 and CDR2 (germline): LNHNV, YYDKDF (reference sequence). As DNA, the CDR3 is TGTGCCACCAGCAGGACTAGCGGGAGTTGGGGCAATGAGCAGTTCTTC. This encodes CATSRTSGSWGNEQFF.

The chain links TRBV10-3 to TRBJ1-2, with D possibly TRBD1 on 6 matching bases. Germline CDR1 reads ENHRY; CDR2 reads SYGVKD. V shed 6 bases and J shed 6 bases, with 17 bases lying between them. This CDR3 comprises 14 residues. The CDR3 DNA follows: TGTGCCATCAGGCCCGTACAGGGACTTCATGGCTACACCTTC. This gives the protein CAIRPVQGLHGYTF.

This clonotype was seen at least ten times. A read error may produce the germline difference seen at one junction end. The rearrangement links TRBV7-9 to TRBJ2-7; TRBD2 matches at 7 bases. The length of the CDR3 is 11 residues. In germline, CDR1 is SEHNR, CDR2 FQNEAQ (reference sequence). CDR3 sequence (DNA): TGTGCCAGCAGCCGGGGGGTTGAGCAGCACTTC. Protein product: CASSRGVEQHF. Complete variable domain (other parts from reference TRBV7-9 and TRBJ2-7): DTGVSQNPRHKITKRGQNVTFRCDPISEHNRLYWYRQTLGQGPEFLTYFQNEAQLEKSRLLSDRFSAERPKGSFSTLEIQRTEQGDSAMYLCASSRGVEQHFGPGTRLTVT.

Comment on this clonotype: It may be a read error: a sequence one base away is much more abundant. This CDR3 is missing its conserved last phenylalanine or tryptophan, likely due to a read error. V gene TRBV20-1 combines with J gene TRBJ2-2; D tentatively fits TRBD1 or TRBD2 (5 bases each). Per germline, CDR1 DFQATT and CDR2 SNEGSKA (reference sequence). This CDR3 contains 14 residues. With 2 bases removed from V and 4 bases from J, the gap between germline ends came to 11 bases. The CDR3: CSARKQGATGELFS. The CDR3 coding sequence is TGCAGTGCTAGAAAGCAGGGAGCCACCGGGGAGCTGTTTTCT.

This clonotype was observed many times. The chain employs TRBV20-1 and TRBJ2-7, with TRBD1 matching over 8 bases. The J segment lost 1 base and the V segment lost 4 bases, leaving 9 bases of the junction unmatched. CDR1 and CDR2 from the germline V gene are DFQATT and SNEGSKA (reference sequence). The CDR3 runs 15 residues. Written as DNA, the CDR3 is TGCAGTGCTACCCTAACAGGGGGTCCTTCCTACGAGCAGTACTTC. It yields the protein CSATLTGGPSYEQYF.

This chain joins TRBV24-1 and TRBJ2-1; no reliable D call. Germline assignment: CDR1 KGHDR and CDR2 SFDVKD. The V end lost 1 base, the J end lost 1 base, and 10 bases lay between the germline ends. This CDR3 is 16 amino acids long. CDR3 nucleotide sequence: TGTGCCACCAGTGATTTATCGGCCGGTTCCTACAATGAGCAGTTCTTC. It specifies CATSDLSAGSYNEQFF.

The chain couples TRBV20-1 to TRBJ2-5, with 7 bases lining up with TRBD1. Per germline, CDR1 DFQATT and CDR2 SNEGSKA (reference sequence). The CDR3 is made up of 16 amino acids. Trimming at V came to 4 bases and at J to 4 bases, leaving 15 bases not matched to a gene. The CDR3 spells CSANLEDRPLRETQYF. The CDR3 bases are TGCAGTGCTAACCTCGAGGACAGGCCGCTTAGAGAGACCCAGTACTTC.

V usage is TRBV24-1 and J usage is TRBJ1-3; maybe TRBD1 (5 bases). V was trimmed by 3 bases and J by 0 bases, leaving 8 bases between them. CDR3 size: 15 residues. Looked up from germline, CDR1 is KGHDR and CDR2 is SFDVKD. The CDR3 bases are TGTGCCACCAGTGATCCCGACAGCTCTGGAAACACCATATATTTT. It specifies CATSDPDSSGNTIYF.

This rearrangement joins TRBV4-2 to TRBJ2-7, with D perhaps TRBD1 or TRBD2 (5 bases each). Germline CDR1 LGHNA, CDR2 YNFKEQ. The CDR3 has 15 residues. V lost 1 base to trimming and J lost 9 bases, with 19 bases between them. The CDR3 DNA sequence: TGTGCCAGCAGCCAAGGTTCTGGGGACCCAGGCGGGCAGTACTTC. Its translation: CASSQGSGDPGGQYF.

This clonotype showed up many times. V is TRBV2 and J is TRBJ1-2; 7 bases align to TRBD1. There are 13 residues in the CDR3. V gave up 7 bases and J gave up 7 bases; unmatched junction bases: 9. CDR1 and CDR2 from the germline V gene are SNHLY and FYNNEI. As DNA, the CDR3 is TGTGCCAGCAAAAGGGGGCAGGGGAGTGGCTACACCTTC. Encoded protein: CASKRGQGSGYTF.

V gene TRBV9 combines with J gene TRBJ1-1; the D gene is possibly TRBD1 (6 bases). The CDR3 extends over 13 amino acids. CDR1 SGDLS and CDR2 YYNGEE come from the germline V gene. The V end was cut by 8 bases, the J end by 3 bases, with 14 bases between. The CDR3 reads CASTSGDYTEAFF. CDR3 coding DNA: TGTGCCAGTACCTCAGGGGATTACACTGAAGCTTTCTTT. The variable domain in full, completed from reference TRBV9 and TRBJ1-1, reads DSGVTQTPKHLITATGQRVTLRCSPRSGDLSVYWYQQSLDQGLQFLIQYYNGEERAKGNILERFSAQQFPDLHSELNLSSLELGDSALYFCASTSGDYTEAFFGQGTRLTVV.

This sequence joins TRBV6-6 and TRBJ2-5; D gene ambiguous. The germline V and J ends were trimmed by 5 bases and 1 base, with 8 bases remaining between them. The CDR3 covers 13 residues. Germline assignment: CDR1 MNHNY and CDR2 SVGAGI (reference sequence). The CDR3: CASSTDVQETQYF. CDR3 coding DNA: TGTGCCAGCAGTACGGATGTCCAAGAGACCCAGTACTTC.

This clonotype was picked up many times. This chain links TRBV10-3 with TRBJ2-4; 14 bases agree with TRBD2. CDR1 and CDR2 (germline): ENHRY, SYGVKD. The CDR3 spans 15 residues. The trim removed 4 bases at V and 7 bases at J, leaving 3 bases unmatched. CDR3 DNA: TGTGCCATCAGTGGGACTAGCGGGAGGTCGAACATTCAGTACTTC. Amino acid sequence: CAISGTSGRSNIQYF.